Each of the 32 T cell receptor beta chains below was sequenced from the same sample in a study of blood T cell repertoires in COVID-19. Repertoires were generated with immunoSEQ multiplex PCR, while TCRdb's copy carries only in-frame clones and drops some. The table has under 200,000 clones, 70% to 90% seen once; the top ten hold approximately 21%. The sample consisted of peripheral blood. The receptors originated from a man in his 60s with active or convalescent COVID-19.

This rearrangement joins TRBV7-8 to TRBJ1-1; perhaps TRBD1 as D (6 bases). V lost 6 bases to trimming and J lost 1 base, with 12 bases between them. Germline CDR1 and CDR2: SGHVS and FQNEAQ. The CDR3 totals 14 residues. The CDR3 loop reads CASRWGRTNTEAFF. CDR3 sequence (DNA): TGTGCCAGCAGATGGGGGCGGACGAACACTGAAGCTTTCTTT.

The CDR3 region has the DNA TGCGCCAGCAGCCTAAGACAGGGGGGACCCAAAAACATTCAGTACTTC. Its protein product is CASSLRQGGPKNIQYF. The chain combines TRBV5-1 with TRBJ2-4, with TRBD1 matching over 9 bases. CDR1 and CDR2 from the germline V gene are SGHRS and YFSETQ. V lost 4 bases, J lost 2 bases, and 7 bases stayed unmatched. This CDR3 comprises 16 residues.

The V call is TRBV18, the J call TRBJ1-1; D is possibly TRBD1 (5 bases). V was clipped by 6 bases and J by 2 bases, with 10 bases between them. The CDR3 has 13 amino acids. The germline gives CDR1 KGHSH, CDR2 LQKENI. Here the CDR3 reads CASSSDSNTEAFF. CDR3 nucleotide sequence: TGTGCCAGCTCGTCTGACAGTAACACTGAAGCTTTCTTT.

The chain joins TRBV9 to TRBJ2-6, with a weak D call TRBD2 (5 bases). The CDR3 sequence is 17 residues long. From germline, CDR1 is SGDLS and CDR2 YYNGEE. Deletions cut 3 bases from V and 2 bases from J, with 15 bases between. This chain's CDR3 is CASSADPDGTGANVLTF. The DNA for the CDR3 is TGTGCCAGCAGCGCCGACCCCGACGGGACTGGGGCCAACGTCCTGACTTTC.

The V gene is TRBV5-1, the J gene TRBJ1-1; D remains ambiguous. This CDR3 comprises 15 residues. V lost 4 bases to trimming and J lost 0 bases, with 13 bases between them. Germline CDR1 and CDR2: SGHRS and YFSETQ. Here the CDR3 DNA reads TGCGCCAGCAGCAAGTTAGAAAACCTGAACACTGAAGCTTTCTTT. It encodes CASSKLENLNTEAFF. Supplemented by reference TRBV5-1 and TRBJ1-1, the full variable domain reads KAGVTQTPRYLIKTRGQQVTLSCSPISGHRSVSWYQQTPGQGLQFLFEYFSETQRNKGNFPGRFSGRQFSNSRSEMNVSTLELGDSALYLCASSKLENLNTEAFFGQGTRLTVV.

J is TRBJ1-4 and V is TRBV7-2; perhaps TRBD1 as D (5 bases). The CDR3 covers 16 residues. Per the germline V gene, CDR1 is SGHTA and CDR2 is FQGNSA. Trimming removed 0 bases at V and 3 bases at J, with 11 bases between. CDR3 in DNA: TGTGCCAGCAGCTTAGCTCTACAGGCCTCTAATGAAAAACTGTTTTTT. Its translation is CASSLALQASNEKLFF. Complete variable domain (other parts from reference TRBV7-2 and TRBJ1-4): GAGVSQSPSNKVTEKGKDVELRCDPISGHTALYWYRQSLGQGLEFLIYFQGNSAPDKSGLPSDRFSAERTGGSVSTLTIQRTQQEDSAVYLCASSLALQASNEKLFFGSGTQLSVL.

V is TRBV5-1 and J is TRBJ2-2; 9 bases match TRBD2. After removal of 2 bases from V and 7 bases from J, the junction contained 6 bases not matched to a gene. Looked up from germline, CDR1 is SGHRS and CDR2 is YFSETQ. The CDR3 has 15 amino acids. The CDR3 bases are TGCGCCAGCAGCTTTGCGGGGGGGCCTGGCGGGGAGCTGTTTTTT. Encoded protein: CASSFAGGPGGELFF.

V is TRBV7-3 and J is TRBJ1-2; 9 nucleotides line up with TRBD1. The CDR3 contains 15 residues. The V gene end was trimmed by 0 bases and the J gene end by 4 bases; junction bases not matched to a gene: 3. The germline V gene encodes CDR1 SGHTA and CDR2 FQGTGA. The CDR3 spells CASSLTGQGGYGYTF. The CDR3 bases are TGTGCCAGCAGCTTAACGGGACAGGGCGGCTATGGCTACACCTTC.

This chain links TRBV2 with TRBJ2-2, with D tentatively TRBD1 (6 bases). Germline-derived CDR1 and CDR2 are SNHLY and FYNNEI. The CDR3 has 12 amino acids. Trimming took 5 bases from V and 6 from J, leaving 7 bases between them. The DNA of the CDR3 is TGTGCCAGCAGTACAGGGTCCGGGGAGCTGTTTTTT. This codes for CASSTGSGELFF.

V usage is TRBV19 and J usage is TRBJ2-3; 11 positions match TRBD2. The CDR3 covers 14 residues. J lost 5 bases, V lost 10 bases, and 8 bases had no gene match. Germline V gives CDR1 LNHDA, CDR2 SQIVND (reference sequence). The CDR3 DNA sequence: TGTGCCACCCGGGGTAGCGGGGGGGGAGATACGCAGTATTTT. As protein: CATRGSGGGDTQYF.

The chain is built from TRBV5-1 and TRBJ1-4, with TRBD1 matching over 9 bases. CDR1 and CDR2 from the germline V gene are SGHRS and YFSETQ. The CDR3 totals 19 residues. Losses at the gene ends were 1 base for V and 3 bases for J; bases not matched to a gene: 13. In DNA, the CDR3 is TGCGCCAGCAGCTTGACGGCCGGGACAGGGTTAGCGGCTAATGAAAAACTGTTTTTT. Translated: CASSLTAGTGLAANEKLFF.

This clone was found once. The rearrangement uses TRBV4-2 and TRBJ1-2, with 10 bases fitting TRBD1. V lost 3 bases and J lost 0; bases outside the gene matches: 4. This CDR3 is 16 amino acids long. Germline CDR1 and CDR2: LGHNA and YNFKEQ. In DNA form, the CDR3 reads TGTGCCAGCAGCCAGGGACAGGGGAACACTAACTATGGCTACACCTTC. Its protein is CASSQGQGNTNYGYTF.

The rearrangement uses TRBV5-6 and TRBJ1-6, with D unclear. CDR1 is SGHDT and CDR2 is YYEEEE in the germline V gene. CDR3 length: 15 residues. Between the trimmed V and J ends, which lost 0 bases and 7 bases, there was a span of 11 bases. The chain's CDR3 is CASSLVQATNSPLHF. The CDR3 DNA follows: TGTGCCAGCAGCTTGGTGCAGGCCACAAATTCACCCCTCCACTTT.

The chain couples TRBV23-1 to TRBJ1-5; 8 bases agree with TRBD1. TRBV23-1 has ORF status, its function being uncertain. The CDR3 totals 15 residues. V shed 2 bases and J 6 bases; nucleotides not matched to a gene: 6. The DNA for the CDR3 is TGCGCCAGCAGTCAAAAGGACAGGGCAGGTCAGCCCCAGCATTTT. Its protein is CASSQKDRAGQPQHF.

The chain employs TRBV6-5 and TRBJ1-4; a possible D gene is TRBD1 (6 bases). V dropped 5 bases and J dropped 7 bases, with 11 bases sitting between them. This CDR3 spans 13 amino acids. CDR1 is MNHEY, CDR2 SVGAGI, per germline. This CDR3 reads CASSNRVGEKLFF. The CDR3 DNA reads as TGTGCCAGCAGTAACAGGGTTGGTGAAAAACTGTTTTTT.

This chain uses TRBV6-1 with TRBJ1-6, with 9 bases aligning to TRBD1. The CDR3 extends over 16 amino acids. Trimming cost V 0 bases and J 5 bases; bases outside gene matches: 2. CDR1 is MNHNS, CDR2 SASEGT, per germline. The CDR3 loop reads CASSEAGTGNNSPLHF. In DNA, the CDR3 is TGTGCCAGCAGTGAAGCTGGGACAGGGAATAATTCACCCCTCCACTTT.

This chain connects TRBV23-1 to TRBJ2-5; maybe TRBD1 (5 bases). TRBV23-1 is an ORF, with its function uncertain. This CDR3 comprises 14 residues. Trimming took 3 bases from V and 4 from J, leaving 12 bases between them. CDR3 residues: CASSQPQGTETQYF. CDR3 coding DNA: TGCGCCAGCAGTCAGCCCCAGGGTACAGAGACCCAGTACTTC.

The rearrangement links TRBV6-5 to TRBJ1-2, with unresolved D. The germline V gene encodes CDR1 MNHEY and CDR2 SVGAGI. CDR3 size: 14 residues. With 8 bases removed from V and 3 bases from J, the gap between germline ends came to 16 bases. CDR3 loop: CASSGGLTDYGYTF. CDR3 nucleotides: TGTGCCAGCTCGGGTGGTCTTACGGACTATGGCTACACCTTC.

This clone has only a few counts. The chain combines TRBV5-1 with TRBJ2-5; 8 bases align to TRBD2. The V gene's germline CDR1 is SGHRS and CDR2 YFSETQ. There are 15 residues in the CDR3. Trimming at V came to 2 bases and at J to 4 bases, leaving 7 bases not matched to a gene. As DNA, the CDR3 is TGCGCCAGCAGCTTTCGGGCGGGGGGCCCAGAGACCCAGTACTTC. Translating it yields CASSFRAGGPETQYF.

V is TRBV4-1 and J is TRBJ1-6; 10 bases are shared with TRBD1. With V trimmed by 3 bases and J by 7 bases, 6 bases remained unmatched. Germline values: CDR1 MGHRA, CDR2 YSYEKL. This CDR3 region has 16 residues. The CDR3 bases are TGCGCCAGCAGCCAGGGACAGGGGACGATGAATTCACCCCTCCACTTT. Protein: CASSQGQGTMNSPLHF.

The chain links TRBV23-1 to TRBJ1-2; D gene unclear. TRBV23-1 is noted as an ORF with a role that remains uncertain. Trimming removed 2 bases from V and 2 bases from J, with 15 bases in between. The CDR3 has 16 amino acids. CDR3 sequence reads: CASSQATYHENYGYTF. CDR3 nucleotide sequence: TGCGCCAGCAGTCAAGCTACTTATCATGAGAACTATGGCTACACCTTC.

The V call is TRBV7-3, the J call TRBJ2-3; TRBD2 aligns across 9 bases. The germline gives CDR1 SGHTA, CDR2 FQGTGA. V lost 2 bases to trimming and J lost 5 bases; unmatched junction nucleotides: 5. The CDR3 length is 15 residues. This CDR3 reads CASSLGGGAGDTQYF. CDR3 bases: TGTGCCAGCAGCTTAGGCGGGGGGGCCGGAGATACGCAGTATTTT.

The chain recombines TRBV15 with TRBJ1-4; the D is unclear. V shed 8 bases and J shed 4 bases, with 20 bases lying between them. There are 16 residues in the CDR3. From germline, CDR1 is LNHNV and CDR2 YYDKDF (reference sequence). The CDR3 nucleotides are TGTGCCACCTCGGGCAGGACTTCCACCTATAATGAAAAACTGTTTTTT. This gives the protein CATSGRTSTYNEKLFF.

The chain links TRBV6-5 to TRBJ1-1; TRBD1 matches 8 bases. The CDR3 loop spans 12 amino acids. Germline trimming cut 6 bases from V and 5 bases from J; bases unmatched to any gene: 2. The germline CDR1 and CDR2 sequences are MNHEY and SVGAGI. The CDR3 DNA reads TGTGCCAGCAGGCGACAGGGGACTGAAGCTTTCTTT. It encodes CASRRQGTEAFF.

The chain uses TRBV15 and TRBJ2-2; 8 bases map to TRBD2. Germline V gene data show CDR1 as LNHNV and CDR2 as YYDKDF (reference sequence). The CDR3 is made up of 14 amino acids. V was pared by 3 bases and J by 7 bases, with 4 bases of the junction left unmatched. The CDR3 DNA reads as TGTGCCACCAGCAGTTTCAGCGGGGGCGGGGAGCTGTTTTTT. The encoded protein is CATSSFSGGGELFF.

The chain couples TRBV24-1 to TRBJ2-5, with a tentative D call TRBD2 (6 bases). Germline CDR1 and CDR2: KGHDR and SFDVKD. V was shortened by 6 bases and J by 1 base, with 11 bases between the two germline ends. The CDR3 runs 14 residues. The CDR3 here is CATSPPGLQETQYF. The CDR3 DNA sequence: TGTGCCACCAGTCCTCCGGGACTCCAAGAGACCCAGTACTTC.

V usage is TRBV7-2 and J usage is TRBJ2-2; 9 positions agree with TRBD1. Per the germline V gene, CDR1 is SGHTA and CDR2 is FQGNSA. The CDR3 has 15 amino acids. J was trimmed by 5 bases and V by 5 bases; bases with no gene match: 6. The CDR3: CASSNRQGGTGELFF. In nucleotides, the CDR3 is TGTGCCAGCAGCAATAGACAGGGGGGTACCGGGGAGCTGTTTTTT.

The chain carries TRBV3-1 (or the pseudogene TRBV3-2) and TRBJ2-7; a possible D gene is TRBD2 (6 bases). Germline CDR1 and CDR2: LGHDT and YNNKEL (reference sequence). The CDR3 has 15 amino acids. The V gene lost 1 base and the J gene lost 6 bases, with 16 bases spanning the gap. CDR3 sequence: CASSQGGVVHGEQYF. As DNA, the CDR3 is TGTGCCAGCAGCCAAGGGGGGGTTGTCCATGGCGAGCAGTACTTC.

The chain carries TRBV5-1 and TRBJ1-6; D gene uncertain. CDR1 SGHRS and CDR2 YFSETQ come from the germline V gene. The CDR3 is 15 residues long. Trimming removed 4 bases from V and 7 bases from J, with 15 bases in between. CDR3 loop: CASSPAAPVNSPLHF. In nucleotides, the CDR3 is TGCGCCAGCAGCCCCGCGGCACCTGTCAATTCACCCCTCCACTTT. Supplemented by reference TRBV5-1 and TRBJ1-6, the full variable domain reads KAGVTQTPRYLIKTRGQQVTLSCSPISGHRSVSWYQQTPGQGLQFLFEYFSETQRNKGNFPGRFSGRQFSNSRSEMNVSTLELGDSALYLCASSPAAPVNSPLHFGNGTRLTVT.

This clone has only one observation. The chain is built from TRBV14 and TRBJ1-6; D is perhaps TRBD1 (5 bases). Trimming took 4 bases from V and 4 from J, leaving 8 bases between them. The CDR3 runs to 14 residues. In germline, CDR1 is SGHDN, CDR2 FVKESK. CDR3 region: CASSRDLYNSPLHF. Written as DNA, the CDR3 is TGTGCCAGCAGCCGGGACTTGTATAATTCACCCCTCCACTTT.

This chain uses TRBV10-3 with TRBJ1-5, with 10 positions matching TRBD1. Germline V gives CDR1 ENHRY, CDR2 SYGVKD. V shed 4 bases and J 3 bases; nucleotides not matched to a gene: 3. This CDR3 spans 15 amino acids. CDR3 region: CAISVGTGDNQPQHF. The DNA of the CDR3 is TGTGCCATCAGTGTGGGGACAGGGGACAATCAGCCCCAGCATTTT.

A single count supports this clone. Here the CDR3 DNA reads TGTGCCAGCAGCTTAGGGCCAGGAGGGAATTCACCCCTCCACTTT. Translating gives CASSLGPGGNSPLHF. This chain connects TRBV7-8 to TRBJ1-6; D is undetermined. CDR3 length: 15 residues. Germline V lookup: CDR1 SGHVS, CDR2 FQNEAQ. V gave up 1 base and J gave up 7 bases, with 11 bases separating them.